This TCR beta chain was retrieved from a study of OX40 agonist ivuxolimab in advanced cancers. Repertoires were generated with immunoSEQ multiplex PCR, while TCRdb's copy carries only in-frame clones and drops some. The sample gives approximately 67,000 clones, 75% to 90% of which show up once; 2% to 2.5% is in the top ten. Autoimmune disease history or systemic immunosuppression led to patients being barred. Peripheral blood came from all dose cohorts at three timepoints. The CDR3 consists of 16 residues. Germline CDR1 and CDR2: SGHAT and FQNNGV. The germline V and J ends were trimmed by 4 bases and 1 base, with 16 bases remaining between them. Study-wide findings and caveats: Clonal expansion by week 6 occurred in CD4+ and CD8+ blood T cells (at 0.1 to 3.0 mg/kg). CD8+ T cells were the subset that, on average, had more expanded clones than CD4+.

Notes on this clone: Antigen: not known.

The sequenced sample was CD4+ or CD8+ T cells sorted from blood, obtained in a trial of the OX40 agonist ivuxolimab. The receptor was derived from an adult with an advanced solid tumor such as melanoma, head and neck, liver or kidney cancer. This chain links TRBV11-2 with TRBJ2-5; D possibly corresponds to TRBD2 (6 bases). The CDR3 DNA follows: TGTGCCAGCAGCTACTTCCCCGGGACTGTCCAAGAGACCCAGTACTTC. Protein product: CASSYFPGTVQETQYF.